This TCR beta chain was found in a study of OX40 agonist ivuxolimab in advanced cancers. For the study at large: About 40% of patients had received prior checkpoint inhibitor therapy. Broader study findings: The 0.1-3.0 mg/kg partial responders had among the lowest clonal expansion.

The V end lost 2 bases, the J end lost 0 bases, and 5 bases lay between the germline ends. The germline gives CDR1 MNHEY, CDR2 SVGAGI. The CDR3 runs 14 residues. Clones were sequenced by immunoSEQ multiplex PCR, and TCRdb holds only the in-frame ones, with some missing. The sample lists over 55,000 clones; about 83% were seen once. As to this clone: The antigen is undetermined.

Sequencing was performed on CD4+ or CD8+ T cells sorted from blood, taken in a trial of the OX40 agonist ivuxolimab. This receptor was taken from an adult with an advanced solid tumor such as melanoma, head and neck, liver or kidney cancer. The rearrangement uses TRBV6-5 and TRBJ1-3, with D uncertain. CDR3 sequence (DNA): TGTGCCAGCAGTTACACAGCCTCTGGAAACACCATATATTTT. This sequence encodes CASSYTASGNTIYF.